One sample yielded the 17 T cell receptor beta chains listed below, sequenced in a study of blood T cell repertoires in COVID-19. Profiled with immunoSEQ multiplex PCR; TCRdb holds only in-frame clones, not every one. The sample lists 330,000 or so clones; around 87% were seen once. The source material was PBMCs or T cells enriched from blood (not recorded which). Every receptor here comes from a man aged 35-49 years in a cohort exposed to, infected with or recovered from COVID-19 (not recorded which).

This chain uses TRBV5-1 with TRBJ1-2, with 9 bases aligning to TRBD1. The J segment lost 8 bases and the V segment lost 4 bases, leaving 3 bases of the junction unmatched. The CDR3 spans 12 residues. From germline, CDR1 is SGHRS and CDR2 YFSETQ. CDR3 nucleotide sequence: TGCGCCAGCAGCCCGACAGGGGGAGGCTACACCTTC. Its protein product is CASSPTGGGYTF. Using reference TRBV5-1 and TRBJ1-2 for the parts outside the CDR3, the full variable domain is KAGVTQTPRYLIKTRGQQVTLSCSPISGHRSVSWYQQTPGQGLQFLFEYFSETQRNKGNFPGRFSGRQFSNSRSEMNVSTLELGDSALYLCASSPTGGGYTFGSGTRLTVV.

The chain carries TRBV6-5 and TRBJ2-1, with D possibly TRBD2 on 6 matching bases. CDR3 length: 13 residues. Germline V gives CDR1 MNHEY, CDR2 SVGAGI. Trimming left V 6 bases short and J 6 bases short, with 12 bases between. As DNA, the CDR3 is TGTGCCAGCAGCCGATCGGGGGTCAATGAGCAGTTCTTC. This sequence encodes CASSRSGVNEQFF.

This chain uses TRBV7-6 with TRBJ2-1; TRBD2 matches 11 bases. The CDR3 loop spans 19 amino acids. V lost 5 bases, J lost 4 bases, and 16 bases stayed unmatched. The germline V gene encodes CDR1 SGHVS and CDR2 FNYEAQ. The CDR3 DNA follows: TGTGCCAGCAGCCCAAGTACTAGCGGGAGACGGGCACCGTACAATGAGCAGTTCTTC. Amino acids: CASSPSTSGRRAPYNEQFF.

This chain links TRBV7-9 with TRBJ2-7; D unresolved. V gave up 2 bases and J gave up 5 bases, with 4 bases separating them. The CDR3 is 11 residues long. Germline lookup yields CDR1 SEHNR and CDR2 FQNEAQ (reference sequence). The CDR3 DNA reads as TGTGCCAGCAGCTTATCGGACGAGCAGTACTTC. It encodes CASSLSDEQYF.

This sequence joins TRBV10-1 and TRBJ1-5; D uncertain. V shed 3 bases and J shed 4 bases, with 4 bases lying between them. Germline-derived CDR1 and CDR2 are WNHNN and SYGVQD (reference sequence). The CDR3 length is 12 residues. The CDR3 region is CASSDGNQPQHF. In nucleotides, the CDR3 is TGCGCCAGCAGTGACGGGAATCAGCCCCAGCATTTT.

The rearrangement links TRBV5-4 to TRBJ1-2, with a tentative D call TRBD1 (6 bases). Per germline, CDR1 SGHNT and CDR2 YYREEE (reference sequence). CDR3 size: 16 residues. V gave up 0 bases and J gave up 5 bases, with 17 bases separating them. Here the CDR3 DNA reads TGTGCCAGCAGCTTGGAGGGACACCCCGTCCCATATGGCTACACCTTC. Protein: CASSLEGHPVPYGYTF. The full variable domain, in which reference TRBV5-4 and TRBJ1-2 provide the parts outside the CDR3, is ETGVTQSPTHLIKTRGQQVTLRCSSQSGHNTVSWYQQALGQGPQFIFQYYREEENGRGNFPPRFSGLQFPNYSSELNVNALELDDSALYLCASSLEGHPVPYGYTFGSGTRLTVV.

The rearrangement uses TRBV4-2 and TRBJ1-4, with D possibly being TRBD1 (5 bases). This CDR3 spans 14 amino acids. Looked up from germline, CDR1 is LGHNA and CDR2 is YNFKEQ. Trimming removed 5 bases from V and 5 bases from J, with 12 bases in between. For the CDR3, the DNA is TGTGCCAGCAGCTTCCTGGGGCAGAATGAAAAACTGTTTTTT. Residues: CASSFLGQNEKLFF.

The V and J genes are TRBV6-1 and TRBJ2-1, with 7 bases fitting TRBD1. With 2 bases clipped from V and 7 bases from J, the junction kept 5 bases outside the gene matches. The length of the CDR3 is 14 residues. In germline, CDR1 is MNHNS, CDR2 SASEGT. The DNA of the CDR3 is TGTGCCAGCAGTGAACCGACAGGGTGGAATGAGCAGTTCTTC. This translates into CASSEPTGWNEQFF.

The V gene is TRBV7-9, the J gene TRBJ1-4; 7 nucleotides match TRBD1. Germline trimming cut 3 bases from V and 2 bases from J; bases unmatched to any gene: 9. From germline, CDR1 is SEHNR and CDR2 FQNEAQ (reference sequence). The CDR3 is 17 residues long. CDR3 protein: CASSFYQGESTNEKLFF. In nucleotides, the CDR3 is TGTGCCAGCAGCTTTTATCAGGGGGAATCCACTAATGAAAAACTGTTTTTT.

The chain couples TRBV5-1 to TRBJ2-3; TRBD2 matches 9 bases. J was trimmed by 0 bases and V by 4 bases; bases with no gene match: 3. Looked up from germline, CDR1 is SGHRS and CDR2 is YFSETQ. The CDR3 contains 15 residues. CDR3 nucleotide sequence: TGCGCCAGCAGCGGACTAGCGATTAGCACAGATACGCAGTATTTT. Its translation: CASSGLAISTDTQYF.

Comments on this clone: The sample carries other DNA sequences with the same CDR3. The rearrangement joins TRBV29-1 to TRBJ2-7, with TRBD1 matching over 8 bases. The CDR3 spans 13 residues. V shed 1 base, J shed 7 bases, and the junction held 6 bases outside the gene matches. Looked up from germline, CDR1 is SQVTM and CDR2 is ANQGSEA. The CDR3 DNA sequence: TGCAGCGTTGAAGGCCAGGGGGCGGGTGAGCAGTACTTC. It encodes CSVEGQGAGEQYF.

V usage is TRBV7-3 and J usage is TRBJ2-7; TRBD2 matches at 8 bases. This CDR3 is built from 15 residues. Germline assignment: CDR1 SGHTA and CDR2 FQGTGA. V lost 5 bases to trimming and J lost 2 bases; unmatched junction nucleotides: 8. The CDR3 reads CASSPRGGMTYEQYF. The CDR3 coding sequence is TGTGCCAGCAGCCCCCGGGGGGGGATGACCTACGAGCAGTACTTC.

The chain combines TRBV6-1 with TRBJ2-3, with D possibly TRBD2 on 5 matching bases. There are 17 residues in the CDR3. Germline loops: CDR1 MNHNS, CDR2 SASEGT. V was pared by 1 base and J by 5 bases, with 19 bases between. Here the CDR3 DNA reads TGTGCCAGCAGTGAAGAAGATCTTGGGCTAGCTAGAGATACGCAGTATTTT. It codes for CASSEEDLGLARDTQYF.

Points on this clone: Other DNA sequences in the same sample also yield this CDR3. The chain carries TRBV3-1 (or the pseudogene TRBV3-2) and TRBJ1-2; 9 bases fit TRBD1. Per the germline V gene, CDR1 is LGHDT and CDR2 is YNNKEL (reference sequence). Losses at the gene ends were 4 bases for V and 4 bases for J; bases not matched to a gene: 1. The CDR3 covers 13 residues. The DNA for the CDR3 is TGTGCCAGCAGCCCGGGACAGGGCTATGGCTACACCTTC. It yields the protein CASSPGQGYGYTF.

The chain recombines TRBV2 with TRBJ2-1; D is unclear. The CDR3 has 12 residues. CDR1 is SNHLY, CDR2 FYNNEI, per germline. Trimming removed 2 bases at V and 7 bases at J, with 6 bases between. The CDR3, as DNA: TGTGCCAGCAGTGAAAACTGGAATGAGCAGTTCTTC. This encodes CASSENWNEQFF.

The chain has TRBV7-9 and TRBJ2-2; no reliable D call. The CDR3 is 16 amino acids. V was cut by 2 bases and J by 5 bases, with 15 bases left in between. The germline V gene encodes CDR1 SEHNR and CDR2 FQNEAQ (reference sequence). DNA for the CDR3: TGTGCCAGCAGCTTATTGCGGAACCGAGGTACCGGGGAGCTGTTTTTT. Translating gives CASSLLRNRGTGELFF.

The rearrangement links TRBV24-1 to TRBJ2-3; TRBD2 matches 10 bases. The CDR3 runs to 15 residues. Trimming removed 6 bases from V and 1 base from J; junction bases left unmatched: 3. CDR1 is KGHDR and CDR2 is SFDVKD in the germline V gene. The CDR3 here is CATSFGTSGTDTQYF. The CDR3 bases are TGTGCCACCAGTTTCGGGACTAGCGGCACAGATACGCAGTATTTT.